This TCR beta chain was obtained from a study of naive and memory T cell subsets. Looked up from germline, CDR1 is SGHAT and CDR2 is FQNNGV. Trimming left V 3 bases short and J 5 bases short, with 17 bases between. CDR3 length equals 15 residues. Sequential positive selection took CD4 T cells first, then CD8 T cells. Overall study results and limits: Naive repertoires, especially CD8, held a few larger clonotypes, possibly memory cells re-expressing CD45RA. Over 90% of naive TCR sequences appeared only once after error correction, unlike memory subsets.

The beta constant-region primer was an equimolar mix of two oligonucleotides covering TRBC1 and TRBC2. Nested alpha and beta constant-region primers with the SP2 primer drove four PCR rounds on ligated cDNA. One entry per CDR3 protein, called by TCRdb with MiXCR from the UMI-ligation and nested PCR reads. The sample includes under 150,000 distinct CDR3 sequences, approximately 21% of them seen just once. As to this clonotype: What it binds is not known.

This chain uses TRBV11-2 with TRBJ2-7, with D tentatively TRBD1 (5 bases). The receptor comes from a human donor in good health. The sequencing input was naive CD8+ T cells from blood. CDR3 loop: CASSFLTGYGHEQYF. CDR3 in DNA: TGTGCCAGCAGCTTCTTAACAGGCTACGGCCACGAGCAGTACTTC.